This T cell receptor beta chain was found in a study of regulatory T cells in long-lasting Graves disease. In this sample, this clonotype turned up many times. V was shortened by 1 base and J by 6 bases, with 9 bases between the two germline ends. Per germline, CDR1 SGHVS and CDR2 FQNEAQ. The CDR3 has 14 residues. Investigators prepared the TCR beta libraries by applying iRepertoire HTBI primers and Arm-PCR of CDR3 regions. TCRdb processed the multiplex PCR reads anew with MiXCR; each CDR3 protein has one entry. The sample lists hundreds of thousands of distinct CDR3 sequences; 15% to 20% were seen once. Time point specified: newly diagnosed GD, antithyroid drugs for less than 3 months. Extracted RNA from PBMCs served as the source of the TCR library. These data were also filed under a second study, of T cells in Graves' hyperthyroidism and ophthalmopathy.

The chain recombines TRBV7-8 with TRBJ2-2; no definite D call. The input for sequencing was peripheral blood mononuclear cells (PBMCs), taken at new diagnosis, from a patient treated with antithyroid drugs. This TCR was sampled from a woman aged 25 to 39 with Graves disease. The CDR3: CASSLVLGSGELFF. For the CDR3, the DNA is TGTGCCAGCAGCTTAGTTCTCGGTTCCGGGGAGCTGTTTTTT.